This TCR beta chain is from a study of vaccination and CD4 T cells after COVID-19. Oncomine TCR Beta short-read sequencing was applied to DNA from cultured CD4+ T cells. One entry per CDR3 protein, called by TCRdb with MiXCR from the PCR reads. The table records about 2,800 distinct CDR3 sequences, over 75% of them present only once. As for this clonotype: Its antigen is not identified.

As for treatment: roughly 10-day PBMC culture with coronavirus spike peptide pools or control peptides (ViraFEST assay). The receptor's source is a human donor who had recovered from COVID-19. Sequencing input: CD4+ T cells from blood, cultured in vitro.

This CDR3 is CASRTNRDTEAFF. The CDR3 DNA follows: TGTGCCAGCAGGACTAACAGGGACACTGAAGCTTTCTTT. The V gene is TRBV12-3 or TRBV12-4, the J gene TRBJ1-1, with D possibly matching TRBD1 (6 bases). The CDR3 is made up of 13 amino acids. V lost 6 bases to trimming and J lost 3 bases, with 11 bases between them.